The entry below gives a single T cell receptor beta chain sequence along with its context. The sample belongs to a study of cytomegalovirus exposure and HLA in healthy donors. V lost 3 bases, J lost 5 bases, and 6 bases stayed unmatched. This CDR3 has 15 amino acids. Looked up from germline, CDR1 is MDHEN and CDR2 is SYDVKM. Use of 60 Vbeta and 13 Jbeta primers characterized the PCR. The table came from immunoSEQ multiplex PCR; TCRdb's copy has only in-frame clones and leaves some out. This sample has some 180,000 clones, with 65% to 85% found just once. The rearrangement uses TRBV28 and TRBJ1-4; 7 bases fit TRBD1. The sample taken for sequencing was PBMCs. The source of this sequence is a woman in her 30s in good health and CMV-seronegative. The CDR3 DNA reads TGTGCCAGCAGTTTGCGGGACAGAAAAAATGAAAAACTGTTTTTT. Amino acids: CASSLRDRKNEKLFF.